Presented here are 25 T cell receptor beta chains from one specimen sequenced in a study of long-term antiretroviral therapy in people with HIV. Run at survey level, the immunoSEQ assay was version v3.0. The repertoire was sequenced with immunoSEQ multiplex PCR; TCRdb's copy has only in-frame clones and lacks some. In the table there are tens of thousands of clones, roughly 84% of which are singletons. The sample in question was unsorted PBMCs, obtained around 4.1 years after starting antiretroviral therapy. Source of these receptors: a man aged 25 to 40 with HIV.

This clone appeared a few times. The chain carries TRBV30 and TRBJ2-2; the D gene is possibly TRBD1 (5 bases). The CDR3 is 13 residues long. Trimming shortened V by 4 bases and J by 4 bases, and 10 bases separated the two germline ends. Germline lookup yields CDR1 GTSNPN and CDR2 SVGIG (reference sequence). The CDR3 spells CAWIITGTGELFF. The CDR3, as DNA: TGTGCCTGGATCATCACAGGCACCGGGGAGCTGTTTTTT.

This sequence joins TRBV7-9 and TRBJ1-2, with a tentative D call TRBD1 (6 bases). The germline V gene encodes CDR1 SEHNR and CDR2 FQNEAQ (reference sequence). Trimming removed 7 bases from V and 8 bases from J, with 17 bases in between. This CDR3 is 13 amino acids long. CDR3 coding DNA: TGTGCCAGCAACCAAGCCCGGGGGGCAGGCTACACCTTC. As protein: CASNQARGAGYTF.

V is TRBV30 and J is TRBJ2-3, with D perhaps TRBD2 (5 bases). This CDR3 contains 15 residues. Trimming left V 4 bases short and J 6 bases short, with 20 bases between. Germline CDR1 GTSNPN, CDR2 SVGIG (reference sequence). CDR3 in amino acids: CAWTLGEGPGDTQYF. In nucleotides, the CDR3 is TGTGCCTGGACCTTGGGCGAGGGCCCTGGGGATACGCAGTATTTT.

The V call is TRBV30, the J call TRBJ1-1; no firm D call. V gave up 4 bases and J gave up 0 bases, with 9 bases separating them. The CDR3 contains 13 residues. Germline assignment: CDR1 GTSNPN and CDR2 SVGIG (reference sequence). CDR3 bases: TGTGCCTGGACCCAGGCTTTGAACACTGAAGCTTTCTTT. It yields the protein CAWTQALNTEAFF.

This clone was seen more than once but under ten times. The chain has TRBV5-4 and TRBJ2-2, with 8 bases that match TRBD2. This CDR3 has 16 residues. Germline-derived CDR1 and CDR2 are SGHNT and YYREEE (reference sequence). Trimming removed 0 bases from V and 8 bases from J; junction bases left unmatched: 9. CDR3 amino acids: CASSLAGTRIGGELFF. The CDR3 DNA sequence: TGTGCCAGCAGCTTGGCGGGGACTAGGATTGGAGGGGAGCTGTTTTTT.

This rearrangement joins TRBV5-5 to TRBJ2-2; 7 bases line up with TRBD2. Unmatched junction bases numbered 10, after V lost 3 bases and J lost 2 bases. This CDR3 has 17 amino acids. From germline, CDR1 is SGHKS and CDR2 YYEKEE (reference sequence). CDR3 coding DNA: TGTGCCAGCAGCTCCCTCGGGTCTAGCGGAAACACCGGGGAGCTGTTTTTT. This gives the protein CASSSLGSSGNTGELFF.

The chain uses TRBV7-9 and TRBJ2-2, with TRBD1 matching over 7 bases. There are 17 residues in the CDR3. Germline V CDR1 and CDR2: SEHNR, FQNEAQ (reference sequence). Trimming cost V 1 base and J 0 bases; bases outside gene matches: 5. The CDR3 sequence is CASSLGTGNPNTGELFF. CDR3 nucleotide sequence: TGTGCCAGCAGCTTAGGGACAGGCAATCCGAACACCGGGGAGCTGTTTTTT.

The chain employs TRBV18 and TRBJ2-5; a possible D gene is TRBD2 (5 bases). There are 13 residues in the CDR3. The germline V gene encodes CDR1 KGHSH and CDR2 LQKENI. The ends were cut back, 3 bases at V and 3 bases at J, with 8 bases in the middle. For the CDR3, the DNA is TGTGCCAGCTCACCGTCCGGGGAAGAGACCCAGTACTTC. Translating it yields CASSPSGEETQYF. The full variable domain, its missing parts supplied by reference TRBV18 and TRBJ2-5, is NAGVMQNPRHLVRRRGQEARLRCSPMKGHSHVYWYRQLPEEGLKFMVYLQKENIIDESGMPKERFSAEFPKEGPSILRIQQVVRGDSAAYFCASSPSGEETQYFGPGTRLLVL.

This clone came up a few times. V gene TRBV4-3 combines with J gene TRBJ2-2; 8 bases agree with TRBD2. V was pared by 0 bases and J by 0 bases, with 6 bases of the junction left unmatched. This CDR3 comprises 18 residues. The germline V gene encodes CDR1 LGHNA and CDR2 YSLEER. The CDR3 loop is CASSQEGLLAANTGELFF. For the CDR3, the DNA is TGCGCCAGCAGCCAAGAAGGGTTACTAGCGGCGAACACCGGGGAGCTGTTTTTT.

This clone has only one observation. The chain carries TRBV19 and TRBJ2-7, with 7 bases fitting TRBD1. The germline gives CDR1 LNHDA, CDR2 SQIVND (reference sequence). The ends lost 5 bases at V and 5 bases at J; junction bases unmatched: 6. The length of the CDR3 is 13 residues. The CDR3: CASSVTGIHEQYF. In DNA form, the CDR3 reads TGTGCCAGTAGTGTGACAGGGATCCACGAGCAGTACTTC.

This clone showed up just once. The chain has TRBV29-1 and TRBJ1-1; D is unresolved. Looked up from germline, CDR1 is SQVTM and CDR2 is ANQGSEA. Trimming removed 4 bases from V and 2 bases from J, with 11 bases in between. The CDR3 has 13 amino acids. CDR3 region: CSVGSGINTEAFF. Here the CDR3 DNA reads TGCAGCGTTGGGTCCGGGATTAACACTGAAGCTTTCTTT.

CDR3 amino acids: CASSLIGQGAGGYTF. CDR3 nucleotide sequence: TGTGCCAGCAGCTTGATTGGGCAGGGGGCGGGAGGCTACACCTTC. The chain recombines TRBV5-5 with TRBJ1-2; 8 bases line up with TRBD1. V was pared by 1 base and J by 8 bases, with 10 bases of the junction left unmatched. The CDR3 covers 15 residues. Germline CDR1 is SGHKS and CDR2 is YYEKEE (reference sequence).

This chain uses TRBV6-5 with TRBJ2-5; D gene unclear. Germline CDR1 is MNHEY and CDR2 is SVGAGI. The CDR3 contains 15 residues. V shed 0 bases and J shed 2 bases, with 10 bases lying between them. This CDR3 reads CASSYSRYQQETQYF. CDR3 nucleotide sequence: TGTGCCAGCAGTTACTCGAGGTATCAGCAAGAGACCCAGTACTTC.

This chain links TRBV4-3 with TRBJ2-2; TRBD2 matches 10 bases. Germline CDR1 and CDR2: LGHNA and YSLEER. The length of the CDR3 is 17 residues. Trimming took 2 bases from V and 12 from J; bases not matched to a gene: 15. The CDR3 region has the DNA TGCGCCAGCAGCCAAAGGGTCTCCATAGCGGGGGGAGATAAGCTGTTTTTT. The encoded protein is CASSQRVSIAGGDKLFF.

The chain uses TRBV30 and TRBJ1-2; D gene unclear. Germline CDR1 reads GTSNPN; CDR2 reads SVGIG (reference sequence). This CDR3 comprises 14 residues. V gave up 0 bases and J gave up 4 bases, with 12 bases separating them. CDR3 DNA sequence: TGTGCCTGGAGTGTTGTCGGGAACTTCTATGGCTACACCTTC. It translates to CAWSVVGNFYGYTF.

V and J are TRBV30 and TRBJ1-1, with a possible D match to TRBD1 (6 bases). V lost 0 bases and J 11 bases, leaving 19 bases between the germline ends. The length of the CDR3 is 14 residues. Germline lookup yields CDR1 GTSNPN and CDR2 SVGIG (reference sequence). CDR3 coding DNA: TGTGCCTGGAGTGTACCTCCCCAGGGGCGGAGGGCTTTCTTT. Protein product: CAWSVPPQGRRAFF. Looking up the rest from reference TRBV30 and TRBJ1-1 gives the full variable domain: SQTIHQWPATLVQPVGSPLSLECTVEGTSNPNLYWYRQAAGRGLQLLFYSVGIGQISSEVPQNLSASRPQDRQFILSSKKLLLSDSGFYLCAWSVPPQGRRAFFGQGTRLTVV.

This chain links TRBV27 with TRBJ1-1, with D unresolved. This CDR3 has 14 residues. Germline V CDR1 and CDR2: MNHEY, SMNVEV (reference sequence). Trimming took off 5 bases at V and 4 bases at J, with 14 bases between the two ends. The CDR3 reads CASSPPDAPTEAFF. CDR3 nucleotides: TGTGCCAGCAGTCCCCCCGATGCACCCACTGAAGCTTTCTTT.

This sequence joins TRBV9 and TRBJ1-4; weak D call: TRBD1 (5 bases). The V gene lost 0 bases and the J gene lost 7 bases, with 13 bases spanning the gap. CDR3 length: 15 residues. Germline assignment: CDR1 SGDLS and CDR2 YYNGEE. This CDR3 reads CASSVGGGVGEKLFF. The CDR3 DNA is TGTGCCAGCAGCGTAGGAGGAGGGGTGGGTGAAAAACTGTTTTTT.

Here the CDR3 DNA reads TGTGCCAGTAGTACCCGGACAGGGGGTGCTTTTTATGAGCAGTTCTTC. Amino acids: CASSTRTGGAFYEQFF. V gene TRBV19 combines with J gene TRBJ2-1; 10 bases align to TRBD1. Germline V gene data show CDR1 as LNHDA and CDR2 as SQIVND (reference sequence). The CDR3 extends over 16 amino acids. The V gene end was trimmed by 4 bases and the J gene end by 8 bases; junction bases not matched to a gene: 11.

This clone was found once. The chain couples TRBV6-5 to TRBJ2-7; D might be TRBD2 (6 bases). This CDR3 region has 13 residues. In germline, CDR1 is MNHEY, CDR2 SVGAGI. V lost 2 bases and J lost 3, with 8 bases in between. CDR3 in DNA: TGTGCCAGCAGTTACAGGCGGGACTACGAGCAGTACTTC. Translation gives CASSYRRDYEQYF.

The rearrangement uses TRBV19 and TRBJ1-2, with D perhaps matching TRBD1 (6 bases). Germline lookup yields CDR1 LNHDA and CDR2 SQIVND (reference sequence). The CDR3 has 17 residues. Trimming took off 5 bases at V and 0 bases at J, with 19 bases between the two ends. This chain's CDR3 is CASSPGQFYRANYGYTF. CDR3 bases: TGTGCCAGTAGTCCTGGACAGTTCTACCGGGCTAACTATGGCTACACCTTC.

The CDR3, as DNA: TGTGCCAGCAGCTTAGAGTTCGGGCGGAAGGGCACTGAAGCTTTCTTT. Encoded protein: CASSLEFGRKGTEAFF. V gene TRBV11-2 combines with J gene TRBJ1-1; D unclear. V gave up 0 bases and J gave up 4 bases, with 15 bases separating them. CDR1 and CDR2 from the germline V gene are SGHAT and FQNNGV. The CDR3 runs to 16 residues.

The chain employs TRBV29-1 and TRBJ1-2, with a possible D match to TRBD1 (6 bases). The CDR3 sequence is 14 residues long. CDR1 SQVTM and CDR2 ANQGSEA come from the germline V gene. With 7 bases removed from V and 0 bases from J, the gap between germline ends came to 15 bases. The chain's CDR3 is CSAREGGPNYGYTF. The CDR3 DNA sequence: TGCAGCGCACGCGAGGGGGGGCCTAACTATGGCTACACCTTC.

The gene calls are TRBV7-2 and TRBJ2-7; D might be TRBD1 (6 bases). CDR3 length equals 13 residues. V lost 4 bases and J 2 bases, leaving 9 bases between the germline ends. CDR1 SGHTA and CDR2 FQGNSA come from the germline V gene. The CDR3 DNA sequence: TGTGCCAGCAGCTCCGGACAGACCTACGAGCAGTACTTC. Its protein is CASSSGQTYEQYF.

The chain couples TRBV13 to TRBJ2-3; maybe TRBD2 (6 bases). CDR1 and CDR2 (germline): PRHDT, FYEKMQ (reference sequence). V shed 5 bases and J shed 5 bases, with 14 bases lying between them. This CDR3 is built from 14 residues. As DNA, the CDR3 is TGTGCCAGCAGCGCCCGGGACTTTAAAGATACGCAGTATTTT. It is translated as CASSARDFKDTQYF.